Detailed here is one T cell receptor beta chain. Sequencing used immunoSEQ multiplex PCR; TCRdb keeps in-frame clones, though not all of them. The sample has around 280,000 clones, roughly 91% seen once. This sample was taken from a study of blood T cell repertoires in COVID-19. The clonotype originates from a young woman with COVID-19, enrolled during active disease. What was sequenced was peripheral blood.

CDR3: CASSPPQGQGANSYEQYF. The CDR3, as DNA: TGTGCCAGCAGCCCCCCGCAAGGACAGGGGGCTAACTCCTACGAGCAGTACTTC. This chain joins TRBV7-2 and TRBJ2-7, with 11 positions matching TRBD1. Germline V CDR1 and CDR2: SGHTA, FQGNSA. The CDR3 runs to 18 residues. With V trimmed by 5 bases and J by 0 bases, 12 bases remained unmatched.